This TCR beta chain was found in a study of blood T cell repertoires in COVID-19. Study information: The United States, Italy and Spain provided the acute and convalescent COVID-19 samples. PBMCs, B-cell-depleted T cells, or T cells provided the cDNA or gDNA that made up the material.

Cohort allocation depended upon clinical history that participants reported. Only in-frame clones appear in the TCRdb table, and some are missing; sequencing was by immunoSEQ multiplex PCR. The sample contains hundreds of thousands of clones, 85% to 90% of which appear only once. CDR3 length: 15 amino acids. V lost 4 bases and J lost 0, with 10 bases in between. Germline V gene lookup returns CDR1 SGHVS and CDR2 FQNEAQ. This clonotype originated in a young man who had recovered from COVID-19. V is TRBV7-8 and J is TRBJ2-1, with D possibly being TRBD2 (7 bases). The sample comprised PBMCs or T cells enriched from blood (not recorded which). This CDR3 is CASSSGGRSYNEQFF. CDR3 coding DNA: TGTGCCAGCAGCTCCGGGGGGCGCTCCTACAATGAGCAGTTCTTC.